The 19 T cell receptor beta chains below were found in one sample sequenced in a study of chemoradiotherapy in HPV16-positive cancers. TCRdb's table, derived via immunoSEQ multiplex PCR, lists solely in-frame clones and lacks some. The sample yields over 7,000 clones, 80% seen once. This material was obtained from a patient who underwent chemoradiotherapy. The receptor source for this set is a human donor with HPV-associated anogenital cancer.

The rearrangement uses TRBV18 and TRBJ2-3; 7 positions match TRBD2. The CDR3 has 16 residues. V was clipped by 3 bases and J by 4 bases; unmatched bases: 10. The germline CDR1 and CDR2 sequences are KGHSH and LQKENI. This CDR3 reads CASSPKGDYWSDTQYF. DNA of the CDR3: TGTGCCAGCTCACCGAAAGGGGACTATTGGTCAGATACGCAGTATTTT.

The sample holds one count of this clone. The chain recombines TRBV11-3 with TRBJ2-1; unclear D gene. V lost 0 bases and J 8 bases, leaving 8 bases between the germline ends. CDR1 and CDR2 from the germline V gene are SGHNT and YENEEA. The CDR3 sequence is 13 residues long. The CDR3 loop reads CASSLDWSHEQFF. The CDR3 nucleotides read TGTGCCAGCAGCTTAGATTGGTCCCATGAGCAGTTCTTC. The full variable domain, with the rest looked up from reference TRBV11-3 and TRBJ2-1, is EAGVVQSPRYKIIEKKQPVAFWCNPISGHNTLYWYLQNLGQGPELLIRYENEEAVDDSQLPKDRFSAERLKGVDSTLKIQPAELGDSAVYLCASSLDWSHEQFFGPGTRLTVL.

The rearrangement links TRBV4-1 to TRBJ1-1, with 7 bases lining up with TRBD1. Germline assignment: CDR1 MGHRA and CDR2 YSYEKL. The V gene end was trimmed by 3 bases and the J gene end by 5 bases; junction bases not matched to a gene: 15. This CDR3 has 17 residues. The CDR3: CASSQDEGAHQRTEAFF. DNA for the CDR3: TGCGCCAGCAGCCAGGACGAGGGGGCTCACCAGCGGACTGAAGCTTTCTTT.

This sequence joins TRBV29-1 and TRBJ1-2; D unresolved. Germline CDR1 is SQVTM and CDR2 is ANQGSEA. This CDR3 has 12 residues. V dropped 3 bases and J dropped 8 bases, with 13 bases sitting between them. Written as DNA, the CDR3 is TGCAGCGTTGATATGGGTTTAGACGGCTACACCTTC. Its translation is CSVDMGLDGYTF. The full variable domain, rest sourced from reference TRBV29-1 and TRBJ1-2, is SAVISQKPSRDICQRGTSLTIQCQVDSQVTMMFWYRQQPGQSLTLIATANQGSEATYESGFVIDKFPISRPNLTFSTLTVSNMSPEDSSIYLCSVDMGLDGYTFGSGTRLTVV.

This chain joins TRBV20-1 and TRBJ2-5; D not certain. V was clipped by 3 bases and J by 3 bases, with 2 bases between them. CDR3 length: 10 residues. Germline lookup yields CDR1 DFQATT and CDR2 SNEGSKA (reference sequence). Here the CDR3 reads CSAREETQYF. In nucleotides, the CDR3 is TGCAGTGCTAGGGAAGAGACCCAGTACTTC.

The chain combines TRBV27 with TRBJ2-3, with 7 bases that match TRBD1. Per the germline V gene, CDR1 is MNHEY and CDR2 is SMNVEV (reference sequence). V was clipped by 5 bases and J by 5 bases; unmatched bases: 4. The CDR3 runs to 13 residues. The CDR3 bases are TGTGCCAGCAGTCCAGGGACAGTAGATACGCAGTATTTT. Translation gives CASSPGTVDTQYF.

The chain joins TRBV6-1 to TRBJ2-2, with D possibly matching TRBD2 (6 bases). This CDR3 region has 15 residues. V lost 7 bases and J 1 base, leaving 13 bases between the germline ends. Per the germline V gene, CDR1 is MNHNS and CDR2 is SASEGT. The CDR3 DNA reads as TGTGCCAGCAATAAAGACGGGGGGAACACCGGGGAGCTGTTTTTT. This sequence encodes CASNKDGGNTGELFF.

The gene calls are TRBV7-6 and TRBJ2-1; D unclear. The CDR3 is 12 amino acids. Germline V gene sequence: CDR1 SGHVS, CDR2 FNYEAQ. V lost 1 base, J lost 7 bases, and 5 bases lay in between. The CDR3 region is CASSLDVNEQFF. CDR3 in DNA: TGTGCCAGCAGCTTAGATGTAAATGAGCAGTTCTTC.

This chain joins TRBV6-5 and TRBJ1-1; 8 bases fit TRBD1. Germline CDR1 MNHEY, CDR2 SVGAGI. With V trimmed by 4 bases and J by 0 bases, 7 bases remained unmatched. The CDR3 totals 16 residues. CDR3 in DNA: TGTGCCAGCAGTTCCGGGACAGGCGTCATGAACACTGAAGCTTTCTTT. Encoded protein: CASSSGTGVMNTEAFF.

This clone was seen a single time. CDR3 in amino acids: CASSLAVKGLAGLYNEQFF. CDR3 nucleotides: TGTGCCAGCAGCTTAGCCGTAAAGGGACTAGCGGGGCTCTATAATGAGCAGTTCTTC. This chain uses TRBV7-6 with TRBJ2-1; 13 bases line up with TRBD2. The J segment lost 7 bases and the V segment lost 0 bases, leaving 12 bases of the junction unmatched. This CDR3 has 19 residues. Germline V gene data show CDR1 as SGHVS and CDR2 as FNYEAQ.

The CDR3 reads CASSPKGQGSYEQYF. The CDR3 DNA is TGTGCCAGCAGCCCAAAAGGACAGGGATCCTACGAGCAGTACTTC. The rearrangement uses TRBV5-4 and TRBJ2-7; TRBD1 agrees at 8 bases. CDR1 is SGHNT and CDR2 is YYREEE in the germline V gene (reference sequence). With V trimmed by 4 bases and J by 1 base, 7 bases remained unmatched. This CDR3 has 15 residues.

V gene TRBV2 combines with J gene TRBJ1-1, with 7 bases that match TRBD1. CDR1 is SNHLY and CDR2 is FYNNEI in the germline V gene. V dropped 4 bases and J dropped 7; count of bases not matched to a gene: 6. The CDR3 is 13 residues long. The CDR3, as DNA: TGTGCCAGCAGTGCCCAGGGGGAAGGTGAAGCTTTCTTT. Its protein product is CASSAQGEGEAFF.

This chain connects TRBV6-6 to TRBJ1-6; D gene unclear. CDR3 length: 14 amino acids. Trimming stripped 6 bases from V and 11 bases from J, with 17 bases between. CDR1 is MNHNY and CDR2 is SVGAGI in the germline V gene (reference sequence). For the CDR3, the DNA is TGTGCCAGCAGGTCCGAACGGGGTTATACACCCCTCCACTTT. It is translated as CASRSERGYTPLHF.

The rearrangement links TRBV21-1 to TRBJ1-5; the table names TRBD1, a call not compared with the DNA. TRBV21-1 is reported as a pseudogene. CDR3 length: 15 amino acids. The CDR3 DNA follows: TGTGCCAGCAGCAGCAATGACAGAGATTATCAGCCCCAGCATTTT. Its protein is CASSSNDRDYQPQHF.

This chain joins TRBV28 and TRBJ1-1; tentatively, D is TRBD1 (5 bases). CDR1 and CDR2 from the germline V gene are MDHEN and SYDVKM. This CDR3 has 13 residues. Trimming cost V 8 bases and J 0 bases, with 10 bases left between them. The DNA for the CDR3 is TGTGCCAGCGTGGGGGTTATGAACACTGAAGCTTTCTTT. This encodes CASVGVMNTEAFF.

The chain has TRBV5-1 and TRBJ1-1; perhaps TRBD1 as D (5 bases). The V end was cut by 6 bases, the J end by 0 bases, with 9 bases between. This CDR3 is built from 13 residues. Germline V gene sequence: CDR1 SGHRS, CDR2 YFSETQ. CDR3 residues: CASNQTVNTEAFF. The CDR3, as DNA: TGCGCCAGCAACCAGACAGTGAACACTGAAGCTTTCTTT.

The rearrangement uses TRBV6-1 and TRBJ1-2; D is perhaps TRBD1 (5 bases). In germline, CDR1 is MNHNS, CDR2 SASEGT. V was clipped by 4 bases and J by 7 bases, with 19 bases between them. The CDR3 is made up of 15 amino acids. CDR3 protein: CASSAATSTQGGYTF. The DNA of the CDR3 is TGTGCCAGCAGTGCAGCTACATCAACCCAGGGTGGCTACACCTTC.

This clone occurred once. Other DNA sequences in this specimen translate into the identical CDR3. In DNA form, the CDR3 reads TGTGCCAGCAGTTTCGATCAGGGAAGAACTGAAGCTTTCTTT. It codes for CASSFDQGRTEAFF. The chain is built from TRBV7-2 and TRBJ1-1; D perhaps matches TRBD1 (5 bases). Trimming shortened V by 6 bases and J by 5 bases, and 16 bases separated the two germline ends. Germline values: CDR1 SGHTA, CDR2 FQGNSA. The CDR3 consists of 14 residues. Supplemented by reference TRBV7-2 and TRBJ1-1, the full variable domain reads GAGVSQSPSNKVTEKGKDVELRCDPISGHTALYWYRQSLGQGLEFLIYFQGNSAPDKSGLPSDRFSAERTGGSVSTLTIQRTQQEDSAVYLCASSFDQGRTEAFFGQGTRLTVV.

V and J are TRBV2 and TRBJ1-4; D gene uncertain. The CDR3 is 16 amino acids. Per germline, CDR1 SNHLY and CDR2 FYNNEI. V was shortened by 6 bases and J by 5 bases, with 19 bases between the two germline ends. CDR3 bases: TGTGCCAGCAGCGCCCGGACGGTACCCGAGAATGAAAAACTGTTTTTT. Residues: CASSARTVPENEKLFF.